The next 24 T cell receptor beta chains were all read from a single sample in a study of blood T cells in healthy people across ages (dated by TCRdb to 2014 to 2015). The receptor library was made with 5' RACE. The instrument was an Illumina HiSeq 2500. A second PCR of about 6 to 11 cycles was run with a J-beta primer mix and a sample-barcoded 5' primer. The public reads were reanalyzed by TCRdb: fastp trimming at Q25, MiXCR alignment, in-frame beta chains only. Each entry is one CDR3 protein sequence, shown with its most common DNA and genes. Across this sample there are 980,000 or so distinct CDR3 sequences, with roughly 52% seen only once. Around an eighth of the sample belongs to the ten largest clones. Sequenced material: blood. Receptors were obtained from a man aged 25 to 45 in good health.

In the case of this clonotype: Relative to the germline gene, one junction end is altered; a read error may explain this. CDR3 DNA: TGTGCCAGCAATTTACAGGGCTGGAACTCTGAAGCTTTCTTT. Protein: CASNLQGWNSEAFF. V and J are TRBV6-5 and TRBJ1-1; possible D gene TRBD1, 6 bases. CDR3 length: 14 amino acids. Per germline, CDR1 MNHEY and CDR2 SVGAGI.

The chain couples TRBV12-3 or TRBV12-4 to TRBJ2-3; 11 nucleotides agree with TRBD2. The J segment lost 0 bases and the V segment lost 8 bases, leaving 4 bases of the junction unmatched. The CDR3 contains 15 residues. The CDR3 bases are TGTGCCAGCTGGAGGACTAGCGGGAGCACAGATACGCAGTATTTT. Translated: CASWRTSGSTDTQYF.

This clonotype turned up a few times. V usage is TRBV12-3 or TRBV12-4 and J usage is TRBJ1-1; D may be TRBD1 (5 bases). V lost 3 bases to trimming and J lost 12 bases, with 14 bases between them. The CDR3 is made up of 12 amino acids. The CDR3 here is CASSLGDRLTFF. In nucleotides, the CDR3 is TGTGCCAGCAGTTTGGGTGACAGACTTACTTTCTTT.

This clonotype was recorded a few times. V usage is TRBV9 and J usage is TRBJ2-6, with no clear D. Germline-derived CDR1 and CDR2 are SGDLS and YYNGEE. CDR3 length equals 14 residues. V dropped 3 bases and J dropped 3 bases, with 7 bases sitting between them. The CDR3 region is CASSEGDGANVLTF. CDR3 bases: TGTGCCAGCAGCGAGGGTGATGGGGCCAACGTCCTGACTTTC.

This clonotype has only a few counts. The chain combines TRBV7-2 with TRBJ1-5, with D perhaps TRBD1 (5 bases). The CDR3 consists of 18 residues. The germline V gene has CDR1 SGHTA and CDR2 FQGNSA. V dropped 1 base and J dropped 0 bases, with 16 bases sitting between them. CDR3 sequence reads: CASSLDVQATYSNQPQHF. The CDR3 nucleotides are TGTGCCAGCAGCTTAGATGTACAGGCTACCTATAGCAATCAGCCCCAGCATTTT.

This clonotype is a singleton in its sample. CDR3 coding DNA: TGTGCCAGCAGGACCGCCGGGACACCGGGCTACACCTTC. Protein: CASRTAGTPGYTF. J is TRBJ1-2 and V is TRBV14; TRBD1 might be the D (6 bases). The CDR3 loop spans 13 amino acids. Trimming removed 6 bases at V and 8 bases at J, with 16 bases between. Germline V gene lookup returns CDR1 SGHDN and CDR2 FVKESK.

The chain links TRBV20-1 to TRBJ2-4; D gene uncertain. Matching the DNA end better, TRBJ2-7 makes the J call doubtful. CDR3 length: 13 amino acids. Per the germline V gene, CDR1 is DFQATT and CDR2 is SNEGSKA (reference sequence). The CDR3 sequence: CSASPGPDYEQYF. In nucleotides, the CDR3 is TGCAGTGCTAGTCCCGGGCCTGATTACGAGCAGTACTTC.

This clonotype was counted ten times or more. This chain joins TRBV7-2 and TRBJ2-1; 14 bases are shared with TRBD2. The CDR3 runs 15 residues. The germline V gene encodes CDR1 SGHTA and CDR2 FQGNSA. J was trimmed by 6 bases and V by 5 bases; bases with no gene match: 3. CDR3 bases: TGTGCCAGCAGCCGTGGACTAGCGGGGGGCAATGAGCAGTTCTTC. Its translation is CASSRGLAGGNEQFF. The complete variable domain, with remaining parts taken from reference TRBV7-2 and TRBJ2-1, reads GAGVSQSPSNKVTEKGKDVELRCDPISGHTALYWYRQSLGQGLEFLIYFQGNSAPDKSGLPSDRFSAERTGGSVSTLTIQRTQQEDSAVYLCASSRGLAGGNEQFFGPGTRLTVL.

The chain uses TRBV7-7 and TRBJ2-2; D remains unclear. The CDR3 runs 15 residues. Germline values: CDR1 SSHAT, CDR2 FNYEAQ (reference sequence). In DNA form, the CDR3 reads TGTGCTAGCCGGGTTGAGAACTCGAACACCGGGGAGCTGTTTTTT. This gives the protein CASRVENSNTGELFF.

This clonotype was observed at least ten times. V gene TRBV6-2 or TRBV6-3 combines with J gene TRBJ2-1; TRBD1 matches 12 bases. Trimming removed 2 bases from V and 7 bases from J; junction bases left unmatched: 12. Germline lookup yields CDR1 MNHEY and CDR2 SVGEGT. The CDR3 contains 18 residues. The CDR3 DNA reads TGTGCCAGCAGTTACCTAGGCGCGGGACAGGGGGCATGGAATGAGCAGTTCTTC. Amino acids: CASSYLGAGQGAWNEQFF.

This clonotype was counted ten times or more. The chain employs TRBV29-1 and TRBJ2-3; D may be TRBD2 (6 bases). The germline V gene encodes CDR1 SQVTM and CDR2 ANQGSEA. CDR3 length: 11 residues. The V end was cut by 5 bases, the J end by 4 bases, with 7 bases between. The CDR3, as DNA: TGCAGCGTTCCTAGCGCAGATACGCAGTATTTT. Translation gives CSVPSADTQYF.

This clonotype was seen many times. The chain recombines TRBV4-1 with TRBJ2-7, with D possibly TRBD1 on 6 matching bases. Germline-derived CDR1 and CDR2 are MGHRA and YSYEKL. The CDR3 loop spans 13 amino acids. V gave up 6 bases and J gave up 3 bases, with 12 bases separating them. CDR3 sequence: CASSRDTSYEQYF. In DNA, the CDR3 is TGCGCCAGCAGTCGGGACACGAGCTACGAGCAGTACTTC.

The V call is TRBV6-2 or TRBV6-3, the J call TRBJ2-6; no definite D call. The ends were cut back, 7 bases at V and 2 bases at J, with 15 bases in the middle. The CDR3 has 16 residues. Germline lookup yields CDR1 MNHEY and CDR2 SVGEGT. The chain's CDR3 is CASTQGPGAGANVLTF. CDR3 DNA: TGTGCCAGCACCCAAGGCCCGGGCGCTGGGGCCAACGTCCTGACTTTC.

This sequence joins TRBV6-5 and TRBJ2-5; D is ambiguous. The V gene lost 6 bases and the J gene lost 6 bases, with 14 bases spanning the gap. This CDR3 comprises 13 residues. Per germline, CDR1 MNHEY and CDR2 SVGAGI. The CDR3 DNA sequence: TGTGCCAGCAGCGCCGGACCCCCCAAGACCCAGTACTTC. This translates into CASSAGPPKTQYF.

The chain combines TRBV10-3 with TRBJ1-6; 9 positions match TRBD1. V lost 2 bases to trimming and J lost 7 bases; unmatched junction nucleotides: 3. The CDR3 is 15 residues long. Germline V gives CDR1 ENHRY, CDR2 SYGVKD. The CDR3 coding sequence is TGTGCCATCAGTGAGGGACAGGGGTGGAATTCACCCCTCCACTTT. Translating it yields CAISEGQGWNSPLHF.

DNA of the CDR3: TGTGCCAGCAGTTACCCCTTAGCGGGGGGGAGCACAGATACGCAGTATTTT. Translation gives CASSYPLAGGSTDTQYF. The chain carries TRBV6-2 or TRBV6-3 and TRBJ2-3; 11 nucleotides match TRBD2. J gave up 0 bases and V 2 bases, and 4 bases lay outside the gene matches. This CDR3 region has 17 residues. Per germline, CDR1 MNHEY and CDR2 SVGEGT.

This clonotype was seen many times. The V gene is TRBV7-2, the J gene TRBJ1-2, with D possibly TRBD1 on 5 matching bases. V was shortened by 5 bases and J by 2 bases, with 15 bases between the two germline ends. Germline lookup yields CDR1 SGHTA and CDR2 FQGNSA. The CDR3 length is 15 residues. The CDR3 region is CASSVLSRGNYGYTF. DNA of the CDR3: TGTGCCAGCAGCGTCTTGTCGAGGGGCAACTATGGCTACACCTTC.

The CDR3 loop is CASSYLLGSTGELFF. CDR3 DNA sequence: TGTGCCAGCAGTTACTTATTAGGAAGCACCGGGGAGCTGTTTTTT. This chain links TRBV6-5 with TRBJ2-2; D is uncertain. Trimming removed 1 base at V and 4 bases at J, with 10 bases between. CDR3 length equals 15 residues. Germline V gene sequence: CDR1 MNHEY, CDR2 SVGAGI.

The chain links TRBV11-1 to TRBJ1-6; 11 bases align to TRBD1. V was clipped by 5 bases and J by 7 bases; unmatched bases: 4. The CDR3 consists of 15 residues. The germline V gene encodes CDR1 SGHAT and CDR2 FQDESV (reference sequence). The CDR3 sequence is CASSAGQGANSPLHF. In nucleotides, the CDR3 is TGTGCCAGCAGCGCCGGACAGGGGGCGAATTCACCCCTCCACTTT.

The rearrangement links TRBV7-8 to TRBJ2-5; no definite D call. Between the trimmed V and J ends, which lost 2 bases and 0 bases, there was a span of 13 bases. The V gene's germline CDR1 is SGHVS and CDR2 FQNEAQ. The CDR3 totals 16 residues. CDR3 nucleotides: TGTGCCAGCAGCTTAACGGCCGGATTTTACCAAGAGACCCAGTACTTC. Its protein is CASSLTAGFYQETQYF. The complete variable domain, with remaining parts taken from reference TRBV7-8 and TRBJ2-5, reads GAGVSQSPRYKVAKRGQDVALRCDPISGHVSLFWYQQALGQGPEFLTYFQNEAQLDKSGLPSDRFFAERPEGSVSTLKIQRTQQEDSAVYLCASSLTAGFYQETQYFGPGTRLLVL.

This chain joins TRBV4-2 and TRBJ2-4, with 10 bases matching TRBD2. Trimming removed 4 bases from V and 0 bases from J; junction bases left unmatched: 9. The CDR3 is 18 amino acids. Germline CDR1 is LGHNA and CDR2 is YNFKEQ. CDR3: CASSPQAGGRLAKNIQYF. The CDR3 DNA sequence: TGTGCCAGCAGCCCCCAAGCGGGAGGGAGACTAGCCAAAAACATTCAGTACTTC.

V and J are TRBV19 and TRBJ2-1; 13 nucleotides agree with TRBD2. The CDR3 has 16 residues. The V gene end was trimmed by 10 bases and the J gene end by 4 bases; junction bases not matched to a gene: 10. The germline CDR1 and CDR2 sequences are LNHDA and SQIVND (reference sequence). The CDR3 loop is CATRFGLAGVYNEQFF. The DNA of the CDR3 is TGTGCCACCCGATTCGGACTAGCGGGAGTTTACAATGAGCAGTTCTTC.

The chain couples TRBV11-2 to TRBJ1-1; D is uncertain. This CDR3 has 16 residues. Germline V lookup: CDR1 SGHAT, CDR2 FQNNGV. V was cut by 1 base and J by 4 bases, with 16 bases left in between. CDR3 residues: CASSLGPKRIGTEAFF. The CDR3 nucleotides read TGTGCCAGCAGCTTAGGGCCTAAGCGGATTGGCACTGAAGCTTTCTTT.

This clonotype was recorded many times. V and J are TRBV24-1 and TRBJ1-2; D is ambiguous. V was trimmed by 3 bases and J by 3 bases, leaving 7 bases between them. This CDR3 has 13 residues. Germline CDR1 reads KGHDR; CDR2 reads SFDVKD. This CDR3 is CATSDRWDYGYTF. Written as DNA, the CDR3 is TGTGCCACCAGTGATCGGTGGGACTATGGCTACACCTTC.